The 30 T cell receptor beta chains presented below share a single source sample, sequenced in a study of T-cell reconstitution after alpha-beta-depleted transplantation in children. Unique molecular identifiers featured in how the TCRbeta library was prepared. TCRdb itself ran the PCR reads through MiXCR, one entry per CDR3 protein. The sample holds around 250,000 distinct CDR3 sequences, roughly 26% seen once. Sequencing was performed on PBMCs, taken before TCRalphabeta/CD19-depleted stem cell transplant. All receptors come from a girl aged 2 to 10 with Fanconi anemia, due to receive a stem cell transplant.

This sequence joins TRBV6-2 or TRBV6-3 and TRBJ2-5; D is possibly TRBD1 (6 bases). Germline CDR1 and CDR2: MNHEY and SVGEGT. V lost 7 bases to trimming and J lost 4 bases, with 22 bases between them. The CDR3 has 16 amino acids. The CDR3 DNA reads TGTGCCAGCAATGACCACGCCCAGGGGCGAGGAGAGACCCAGTACTTC. Its protein product is CASNDHAQGRGETQYF.

The chain has TRBV7-8 and TRBJ2-1, with a weak D call TRBD2 (5 bases). V lost 6 bases, J lost 0 bases, and 12 bases lay in between. Germline V gene lookup returns CDR1 SGHVS and CDR2 FQNEAQ. This CDR3 is 15 amino acids long. CDR3 nucleotides: TGTGCCAGCAGATACCAGCGGACCTCCTACAATGAGCAGTTCTTC. It encodes CASRYQRTSYNEQFF.

The rearrangement uses TRBV20-1 and TRBJ2-7; D possibly corresponds to TRBD1 (6 bases). CDR3 length: 12 amino acids. CDR1 and CDR2 (germline): DFQATT, SNEGSKA (reference sequence). Trimming took off 5 bases at V and 5 bases at J, with 13 bases between the two ends. In nucleotides, the CDR3 is TGCAGTGCTGTACAGGGAGCCCACGAGCAGTACTTC. Its protein product is CSAVQGAHEQYF.

The V call is TRBV29-1, the J call TRBJ2-7; D is unclear. Trimming removed 3 bases at V and 1 base at J, with 10 bases between. This CDR3 is built from 13 residues. Germline V gene lookup returns CDR1 SQVTM and CDR2 ANQGSEA. The CDR3 loop reads CSVDGPPSYEQYF. The CDR3 nucleotides are TGCAGCGTTGACGGGCCGCCTTCCTACGAGCAGTACTTC.

This clonotype was seen ten or more times. J is TRBJ2-1 and V is TRBV29-1, with TRBD1 identical over 10 bases. Germline CDR1 reads SQVTM; CDR2 reads ANQGSEA. Trimming took 7 bases from V and 2 from J; bases not matched to a gene: 5. This CDR3 comprises 14 residues. The CDR3: CSGMDRGAYNEQFF. In nucleotides, the CDR3 is TGCAGCGGGATGGACAGGGGGGCCTACAATGAGCAGTTCTTC.

This clonotype was counted ten times or more. The chain uses TRBV20-1 and TRBJ2-2; D is ambiguous. V was shortened by 2 bases and J by 5 bases, with 12 bases between the two germline ends. CDR3 length: 14 amino acids. Germline-derived CDR1 and CDR2 are DFQATT and SNEGSKA (reference sequence). The CDR3 spells CSARIKKVTGELFF. As DNA, the CDR3 is TGCAGTGCTAGAATAAAGAAGGTAACCGGGGAGCTGTTTTTT.

This clonotype has just a few counts. The chain combines TRBV7-2 with TRBJ2-5; no clear D gene. This CDR3 has 14 residues. The germline gives CDR1 SGHTA, CDR2 FQGNSA. Trimming removed 5 bases at V and 7 bases at J, with 17 bases between. The CDR3 DNA reads TGTGCCAGCAGCCTCGAGCTAATGTTCGCGACCCAGTACTTC. This encodes CASSLELMFATQYF.

This clonotype was counted a few times. The chain combines TRBV20-1 with TRBJ2-7; 8 bases line up with TRBD2. V was pared by 5 bases and J by 0 bases, with 9 bases of the junction left unmatched. This CDR3 spans 15 amino acids. The germline gives CDR1 DFQATT, CDR2 SNEGSKA (reference sequence). This CDR3 reads CSAPIVAGSSYEQYF. In DNA form, the CDR3 reads TGCAGTGCTCCCATAGTAGCGGGGAGCTCCTACGAGCAGTACTTC.

This clonotype was observed many times. The chain recombines TRBV7-2 with TRBJ2-3, with 7 nucleotides matching TRBD2. In germline, CDR1 is SGHTA, CDR2 FQGNSA. The CDR3 spans 16 residues. Losses at the gene ends were 5 bases for V and 3 bases for J; bases not matched to a gene: 11. CDR3 DNA sequence: TGTGCCAGCAGCCTTCACAGCGCTAGCGGTACAGATACGCAGTATTTT. Its translation is CASSLHSASGTDTQYF.

The V gene is TRBV20-1, the J gene TRBJ2-1; maybe TRBD2 (6 bases). Trimming removed 1 base at V and 0 bases at J, with 13 bases between. The CDR3 extends over 16 amino acids. CDR1 is DFQATT and CDR2 is SNEGSKA in the germline V gene (reference sequence). CDR3 residues: CSARVHSGPSYNEQFF. CDR3 nucleotide sequence: TGCAGTGCTAGAGTCCATAGCGGTCCCTCCTACAATGAGCAGTTCTTC.

This clonotype came up many times. This chain links TRBV25-1 with TRBJ2-7; D may correspond to TRBD1 or TRBD2 (5 bases each). Germline V gives CDR1 MGHDK, CDR2 SYGVNS. This CDR3 spans 11 amino acids. The V and J ends lost 4 bases and 7 bases respectively, with 8 bases between them. CDR3 in amino acids: CASSGGFEQYF. CDR3 DNA: TGTGCCAGCAGTGGGGGGTTTGAGCAGTACTTC.

In its sample, this clonotype was seen many times. The chain combines TRBV5-5 with TRBJ2-1; a possible D gene is TRBD1 (6 bases). Trimming removed 1 base from V and 2 bases from J, with 10 bases in between. The germline V gene has CDR1 SGHKS and CDR2 YYEKEE (reference sequence). The CDR3 is 15 residues long. The CDR3 reads CASSLFGGPYNEQFF. For the CDR3, the DNA is TGTGCCAGCAGCTTGTTTGGGGGCCCCTACAATGAGCAGTTCTTC.

This clonotype came up many times. J is TRBJ2-1 and V is TRBV29-1; D gene uncertain. This CDR3 spans 13 amino acids. Deletions cut 3 bases from V and 4 bases from J, with 10 bases between. Germline CDR1 SQVTM, CDR2 ANQGSEA. CDR3 loop: CSVDFHGYNEQFF. Written as DNA, the CDR3 is TGCAGCGTTGATTTCCACGGGTACAATGAGCAGTTCTTC.

This clonotype has only a few counts. This sequence joins TRBV10-3 and TRBJ2-5, with 9 bases identical to TRBD2. Losses at the gene ends were 8 bases for V and 4 bases for J; bases not matched to a gene: 11. Germline CDR1 is ENHRY and CDR2 is SYGVKD. The CDR3 is made up of 15 amino acids. The CDR3 DNA reads TGTGCCATCGGGAAGGGACTAGCATCAGGAGAGACCCAGTACTTC. This sequence encodes CAIGKGLASGETQYF.

This clonotype was recorded at least ten times. The chain recombines TRBV21-1 with TRBJ1-2; the table names TRBD1, a call not compared with the DNA. TRBV21-1 is a recognized pseudogene. CDR3 length: 13 residues. Here the CDR3 reads CASKLDRLYGYTF. DNA for the CDR3: TGTGCCAGCAAATTGGACAGGCTCTATGGCTACACCTTC.

This clonotype came up many times. This chain uses TRBV20-1 with TRBJ2-1; 8 bases map to TRBD2. The length of the CDR3 is 12 residues. Germline V gene data show CDR1 as DFQATT and CDR2 as SNEGSKA (reference sequence). CDR3 loop: CSRGGRYNEQFF. DNA for the CDR3: TGCTCCCGGGGGGGCCGCTACAATGAGCAGTTCTTC.

V is TRBV9 and J is TRBJ2-2; the D is unclear. The CDR3 sequence is 17 residues long. The ends were cut back, 0 bases at V and 5 bases at J, with 17 bases in the middle. CDR1 is SGDLS and CDR2 is YYNGEE in the germline V gene. This CDR3 is CASSVGARQVQTGELFF. For the CDR3, the DNA is TGTGCCAGCAGCGTAGGTGCTCGACAAGTACAAACCGGGGAGCTGTTTTTT.

This clonotype was recorded many times. The chain is built from TRBV29-1 and TRBJ2-7, with D tentatively TRBD1 or TRBD2 (7 bases each). V lost 7 bases, J lost 6 bases, and 25 bases lay in between. This CDR3 comprises 15 residues. Germline CDR1 is SQVTM and CDR2 is ANQGSEA. This CDR3 reads CSARQGGTHFGEQYF. CDR3 DNA: TGCAGCGCCAGACAGGGAGGGACTCATTTCGGCGAGCAGTACTTC.

This clonotype was seen ten or more times. The chain couples TRBV20-1 to TRBJ2-5; TRBD1 is a possible D gene (5 bases). CDR1 and CDR2 (germline): DFQATT, SNEGSKA (reference sequence). This CDR3 contains 14 residues. Trimming pared 0 bases from V and 6 bases from J, leaving 14 bases between. The CDR3 here is CSARDRSGRQTQYF. Written as DNA, the CDR3 is TGCAGTGCTAGAGATCGGTCAGGGCGACAGACCCAGTACTTC.

The gene calls are TRBV11-1 and TRBJ2-3, with TRBD1 as a possible D gene (6 bases). Looked up from germline, CDR1 is SGHAT and CDR2 is FQDESV (reference sequence). CDR3 size: 18 residues. Trimming took 1 base from V and 4 from J, leaving 21 bases between them. CDR3 bases: TGTGCCAGCAGCTTAGTCCCCGGACAGTCCCCAACACCAGATACGCAGTATTTT. Translating it yields CASSLVPGQSPTPDTQYF.

This clonotype was recorded many times. The chain carries TRBV20-1 and TRBJ2-5; D gene ambiguous. CDR3 length equals 11 residues. Per the germline V gene, CDR1 is DFQATT and CDR2 is SNEGSKA (reference sequence). Trimming left V 6 bases short and J 5 bases short, with 10 bases between. CDR3 in DNA: TGCAGTGCGAGACCGATGGAGACCCAGTACTTC. Its protein is CSARPMETQYF.

In its sample, this clonotype was seen many times. The chain combines TRBV27 with TRBJ2-3, with TRBD2 matching over 10 bases. This CDR3 comprises 17 residues. V trimming: 0 bases; J trimming: 4 bases; junction bases outside the gene matches: 7. Per the germline V gene, CDR1 is MNHEY and CDR2 is SMNVEV (reference sequence). Written as DNA, the CDR3 is TGTGCCAGCAGTTTATCCCTAGCGGGAGATTGGGCAGATACGCAGTATTTT. Protein sequence: CASSLSLAGDWADTQYF.

The genes are TRBV6-5 and TRBJ2-5, with D perhaps matching TRBD1 or TRBD2 (6 bases each). This CDR3 region has 16 residues. Germline values: CDR1 MNHEY, CDR2 SVGAGI. The germline V and J ends were trimmed by 0 bases and 5 bases, with 16 bases remaining between them. CDR3 sequence (DNA): TGTGCCAGCAGTTACTCATTTTCGGGGGCAAGGGAGACCCAGTACTTC. This encodes CASSYSFSGARETQYF.

This chain joins TRBV12-3 or TRBV12-4 and TRBJ2-4, with D possibly TRBD2 on 6 matching bases. The CDR3 is 15 residues long. The V end was cut by 11 bases, the J end by 3 bases, with 20 bases between. CDR3 sequence (DNA): TGTGCCTTCTGTTCGAGGGTGGGAGGCAAAAACATTCAGTACTTC. Translating gives CAFCSRVGGKNIQYF.

This clonotype was seen repeatedly, ten times or more. The rearrangement joins TRBV29-1 to TRBJ1-2; unclear D gene. V was trimmed by 5 bases and J by 7 bases, leaving 14 bases between them. The germline V gene encodes CDR1 SQVTM and CDR2 ANQGSEA. This CDR3 has 12 amino acids. The CDR3 DNA sequence: TGCAGCGTTAGGACTCGTTTCGGTGGCTACACCTTC. Translation: CSVRTRFGGYTF.

This rearrangement joins TRBV25-1 to TRBJ2-5, with 9 bases matching TRBD2. V shed 4 bases, J shed 4 bases, and the junction held 4 bases outside the gene matches. CDR1 and CDR2 from the germline V gene are MGHDK and SYGVNS. This CDR3 region has 14 residues. In nucleotides, the CDR3 is TGTGCCAGCAGTGCCCTGACTAGCGGAGAGACCCAGTACTTC. Translating it yields CASSALTSGETQYF.

The chain's CDR3 is CSVEEGAEQYF. CDR3 nucleotide sequence: TGCAGCGTTGAAGAAGGGGCCGAGCAGTACTTC. The chain employs TRBV29-1 and TRBJ2-7; TRBD1 is a possible D gene (5 bases). Germline CDR1 is SQVTM and CDR2 is ANQGSEA. This CDR3 contains 11 residues. Deletions cut 0 bases from V and 6 bases from J, with 6 bases between.

This CDR3 reads CASSDLKDRGGSEQYF. The DNA for the CDR3 is TGTGCCAGCAGTGACCTAAAAGACAGGGGAGGTTCTGAGCAGTACTTC. The V and J genes are TRBV6-4 and TRBJ2-7; 8 nucleotides match TRBD1. CDR1 and CDR2 from the germline V gene are MRHNA and SNTAGT. J gave up 7 bases and V 2 bases, and 13 bases lay outside the gene matches. The CDR3 is 16 amino acids.

The chain is built from TRBV3-1 and TRBJ2-4; 7 nucleotides align to TRBD2. The ends lost 3 bases at V and 1 base at J; junction bases unmatched: 6. Germline CDR1 reads LGHDT; CDR2 reads YNNKEL (reference sequence). The CDR3 is made up of 16 amino acids. In nucleotides, the CDR3 is TGTGCCAGCAGCCATGTCCTCGGGGGGGCCAAAAACATTCAGTACTTC. Translating it yields CASSHVLGGAKNIQYF.

The chain is built from TRBV28 and TRBJ1-2; weak D call: TRBD1 (5 bases). V was cut by 2 bases and J by 14 bases, with 15 bases left in between. Germline CDR1 and CDR2: MDHEN and SYDVKM. The CDR3 is made up of 12 amino acids. The CDR3 nucleotides are TGTGCCAGCAGTTTAACAGGTTTCATAGGAACCTTC. It specifies CASSLTGFIGTF.